This TCR beta chain was observed in a study of T cells in Graves' hyperthyroidism and ophthalmopathy. Whole-study context: It was at initial diagnosis, before any treatment, that peripheral blood was collected. Study outcomes and limitations: Ophthalmopathy got predicted by the model a median roughly 6.4 months before its onset.

The definition of stable Graves' hyperthyroidism was no ophthalmopathy progression within 18 months. Around 10 ml fresh peripheral blood yielded the PBMCs. The sample holds a few counts of this clonotype. The antigen is undetermined. Researchers took RNA transcripts and amplified the TCR beta CDR3 regions from them. Primed by the HTBI set, a first-round RT-PCR was run on the TCR CDR3. TCRdb re-derived calls from the multiplex PCR reads in MiXCR, one entry per CDR3 protein. This sample has about 560,000 distinct CDR3 sequences; roughly 14% occur once, and the top ten carry around 6.6%. Germline-derived CDR1 and CDR2 are MNHNS and SASEGT. The V end was cut by 6 bases, the J end by 4 bases, with 20 bases between. This CDR3 spans 16 amino acids.

This clonotype was sampled from a woman in her thirties with Graves' hyperthyroidism. The chain couples TRBV6-1 to TRBJ2-3, with D tentatively TRBD2 (6 bases). Sequenced material: blood. CDR3 DNA sequence: TGTGCCAGCAGGGAACGGGGGACGAGGAAACCAGATACGCAGTATTTT. As protein: CASRERGTRKPDTQYF.